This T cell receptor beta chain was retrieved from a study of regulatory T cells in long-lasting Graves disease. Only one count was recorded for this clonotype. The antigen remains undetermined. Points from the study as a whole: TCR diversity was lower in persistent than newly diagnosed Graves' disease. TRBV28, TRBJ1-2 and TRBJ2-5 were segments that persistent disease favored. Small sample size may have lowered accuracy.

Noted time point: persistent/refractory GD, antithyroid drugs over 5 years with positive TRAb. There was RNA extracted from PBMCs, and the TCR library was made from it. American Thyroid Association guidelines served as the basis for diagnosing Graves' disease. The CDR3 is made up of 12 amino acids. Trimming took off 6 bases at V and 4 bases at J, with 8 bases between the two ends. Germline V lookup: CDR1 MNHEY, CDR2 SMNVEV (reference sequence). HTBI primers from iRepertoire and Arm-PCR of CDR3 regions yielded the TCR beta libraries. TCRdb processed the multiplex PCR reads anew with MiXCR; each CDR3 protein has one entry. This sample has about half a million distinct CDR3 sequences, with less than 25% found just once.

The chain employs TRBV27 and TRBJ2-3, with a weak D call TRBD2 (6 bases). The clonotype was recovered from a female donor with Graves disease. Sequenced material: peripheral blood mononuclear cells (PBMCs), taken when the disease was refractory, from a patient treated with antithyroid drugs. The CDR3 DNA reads TGTGCCAGCAGAGGAGGGCCAGATACGCAGTATTTT. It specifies CASRGGPDTQYF.